These T cell receptor beta chains were read from a single sample in a study of T cells in Graves' hyperthyroidism and ophthalmopathy. TCRdb processed the multiplex PCR reads anew with MiXCR; each CDR3 protein has one entry. The data show hundreds of thousands of distinct CDR3 sequences, 15% to 20% seen once. Sample: blood. The receptors were sampled from a woman aged 18 to 35 with Graves' ophthalmopathy. CDR3s include the opening cysteine and the closing phenylalanine or tryptophan. A D gene is named only where the DNA matches it firmly. Not all rows give a size; the values are once, few, many and, for expanded clones, a class.

15	TRBV20-1	NA	TRBJ2-5	TRBD2	TGCAGTGCTAGGCTGGCGGGGGGGCAGAGTGTGACCCAGTACTTC	CSARLAGGQSVTQYF
13	TRBV20-1	many	TRBJ1-5	NA	TGCAGTGCTGGACGCAGGAGCAATCAGCCCCAGCATTTT	CSAGRRSNQPQHF
15	TRBV4-2	few	TRBJ2-1	NA	TGTGCCAGCAGCCAAGCGAGAAGCTCCTACAATGAGCAGTTCTTC	CASSQARSSYNEQFF
16	TRBV18	many	TRBJ1-2	NA	TGTGCCAGCTCACCACCCGTGGTAGGGTTTTACTATGGCTACACCTTC	CASSPPVVGFYYGYTF
18	TRBV5-1	many	TRBJ2-1	TRBD2	TGCGCCAGCAGCTTGGCCAATGACGACGGGAGGGCCGGTAATGAGCAGTTCTTC	CASSLANDDGRAGNEQFF
15	TRBV6-5	many	TRBJ2-1	TRBD1	TGTGCCAGCAGCCGGGACAGGGTTTCCTACAATGAGCAGTTCTTC	CASSRDRVSYNEQFF
13	TRBV28	many	TRBJ1-1	TRBD1	TGTGCCAGCAGTTTGCCCGGGACAGCGAAAGCTTTCTTT	CASSLPGTAKAFF
12	TRBV20-1	many	TRBJ2-7	NA	TGCAGTGCTAGAGATGGGGCAGTCACTCGGTACTTC	CSARDGAVTRYF
13	TRBV29-1	few	TRBJ1-2	NA	TGCAGCGTTGAATTAGTACCGGGCTATGGCTACACCTTC	CSVELVPGYGYTF
16	TRBV4-3	NA	TRBJ2-3	NA	TGCGCCAGCAGCCAAGATAGTAGAGGGAGGTCAGATACGCAGTATTTT	CASSQDSRGRSDTQYF
15	TRBV7-3	NA	TRBJ2-3	NA	TGTGCCAGCAGCAATACAGGGGCGGGGACAGATACGCAGTATTTT	CASSNTGAGTDTQYF
15	TRBV18	many	TRBJ1-1	TRBD1	TGTGCCAGCTCACCGGGGACAGGGGTTGGCACTGAAGCTTTCTTT	CASSPGTGVGTEAFF
14	TRBV2	many	TRBJ1-1	TRBD1	TGTGCCAGCAGCGCCCCGGACAGGGGGTTTGAAGCTTTCTTT	CASSAPDRGFEAFF
13	TRBV9	many	TRBJ2-5	NA	TGTGCCAGCAGCGTAGAGGACGGAGAGACCCAGTACTTC	CASSVEDGETQYF
11	TRBV29-1	few	TRBJ2-1	NA	TGCAGCTTAGGGCGCAATCATGAGCAGTTCTTC	CSLGRNHEQFF
14	TRBV29-1	NA	TRBJ1-1	NA	TGCAGCGTTGGGTTCAGGGGATTCGGAACTGAAGCTTTCTTT	CSVGFRGFGTEAFF
14	TRBV5-1	many	TRBJ1-1	TRBD1	TGCGCCAGCAGCGGGGGACAGGGGAACACTGAAGCTTTCTTT	CASSGGQGNTEAFF
14	TRBV29-1	many	TRBJ2-1	TRBD2	TGCAGCGCCGCGGGAGGTAGGACCTACAATGAGCAGTTCTTC	CSAAGGRTYNEQFF
15	TRBV9	NA	TRBJ1-2	NA	TGTGCCAGCAGCCTCGGACCGCCTACAAACTATGGCTACACCTTC	CASSLGPPTNYGYTF
13	TRBV6-2/TRBV6-3	few	TRBJ1-2	NA	TGTGCCACCAAGGTCCCCGAGAACTATGGCTACACCTTC	CATKVPENYGYTF
13	TRBV12-3/TRBV12-4	many	TRBJ2-7	NA	TGTGCCAGCAGTTTAAGGACAGCCTACGAGCAGTACTTC	CASSLRTAYEQYF
16	TRBV2	many	TRBJ1-1	NA	TGTGCCAGCAGTGAGAACTCAGGGATAGGGAACACTGAAGCTTTCTTT	CASSENSGIGNTEAFF
16	TRBV2	many	TRBJ2-1	NA	TGTGCCAGCATTACCCCCGAGGCTAGATCCTACAATGAGCAGTTCTTC	CASITPEARSYNEQFF